What follows are 26 T cell receptor beta chains derived from one specimen sequenced in a study of cytomegalovirus exposure and HLA in healthy donors. Assay: immunoSEQ multiplex PCR; the TCRdb copy retains only in-frame clones and omits some. Counted here are 150,000 to 200,000 clones, 75% to 90% occurring once; the ten biggest clones make up approximately 2.2%. Sequencing used PBMCs. These receptors were taken from a woman between 18 and 29 years old in good health and CMV-seronegative.

The CDR3, as DNA: TGTGCCAGCAGTGACTCCACTAGCGGGGGGGTAGATGAGCAGTTCTTC. Residues: CASSDSTSGGVDEQFF. The J gene is TRBJ2-1, the V gene TRBV6-4, with TRBD2 matching over 13 bases. V lost 0 bases, J lost 8 bases, and 4 bases stayed unmatched. The germline gives CDR1 MRHNA, CDR2 SNTAGT. This CDR3 is 16 amino acids long.

J is TRBJ2-7 and V is TRBV9, with 8 bases lining up with TRBD1. Germline trimming cut 4 bases from V and 0 bases from J; bases unmatched to any gene: 9. From germline, CDR1 is SGDLS and CDR2 YYNGEE. The CDR3 is 16 amino acids. This CDR3 reads CASSPRGGTGSYEQYF. DNA of the CDR3: TGTGCCAGCAGCCCAAGAGGTGGGACAGGCTCCTACGAGCAGTACTTC.

This clone appeared a single time. The chain carries TRBV6-6 and TRBJ2-1; 7 bases fit TRBD2. Germline assignment: CDR1 MNHNY and CDR2 SVGAGI (reference sequence). V shed 3 bases, J shed 9 bases, and the junction held 5 bases outside the gene matches. This CDR3 comprises 13 residues. CDR3 loop: CASSYNGRTEQFF. CDR3 nucleotides: TGTGCCAGCAGTTATAACGGGAGGACTGAGCAGTTCTTC.

In its sample, this clone was seen once. V usage is TRBV2 and J usage is TRBJ1-1; TRBD1 matches 8 bases. Germline loops: CDR1 SNHLY, CDR2 FYNNEI. The CDR3 totals 14 residues. The ends lost 6 bases at V and 0 bases at J; junction bases unmatched: 3. As DNA, the CDR3 is TGTGCCAGCAGCGGACAGGGTTTGAACACTGAAGCTTTCTTT. This translates into CASSGQGLNTEAFF.

This chain links TRBV2 with TRBJ2-3; possibly TRBD1 for D (6 bases). The CDR3 has 15 amino acids. The V and J ends lost 0 bases and 9 bases respectively, with 16 bases between them. Germline CDR1 reads SNHLY; CDR2 reads FYNNEI. CDR3 sequence: CASSEARQGFGTQYF. In DNA, the CDR3 is TGTGCCAGCAGTGAAGCAAGGCAGGGGTTCGGAACGCAGTATTTT.

The chain links TRBV6-6 to TRBJ1-3; maybe TRBD1 (6 bases). The V end was cut by 6 bases, the J end by 4 bases, with 16 bases between. This CDR3 region has 15 residues. Per the germline V gene, CDR1 is MNHNY and CDR2 is SVGAGI (reference sequence). CDR3 in DNA: TGTGCCAGCAGGGGTTCGACAGGCGAGGGAAACACCATATATTTT. It codes for CASRGSTGEGNTIYF.

V usage is TRBV6-6 and J usage is TRBJ2-7, with 9 nucleotides matching TRBD1. The CDR3 sequence is 12 residues long. Germline V CDR1 and CDR2: MNHNY, SVGAGI (reference sequence). The trim removed 7 bases at V and 5 bases at J, leaving 3 bases unmatched. CDR3 sequence reads: CASIDRGNEQYF. The CDR3 coding sequence is TGTGCCAGCATCGACAGGGGGAACGAGCAGTACTTC.

V and J are TRBV27 and TRBJ1-5; 7 bases map to TRBD1. This CDR3 comprises 13 residues. From germline, CDR1 is MNHEY and CDR2 SMNVEV (reference sequence). J was trimmed by 4 bases and V by 4 bases; bases with no gene match: 1. This CDR3 is CASSYRGNQPQHF. The CDR3 DNA follows: TGTGCCAGCAGTTACAGGGGAAATCAGCCCCAGCATTTT.

This clone has only one observation. The chain recombines TRBV9 with TRBJ2-5, with 9 bases identical to TRBD2. The CDR3 runs 15 residues. The V gene's germline CDR1 is SGDLS and CDR2 YYNGEE. V was pared by 0 bases and J by 4 bases, with 4 bases of the junction left unmatched. CDR3 residues: CASSVGLAGRETQYF. The CDR3 DNA reads TGTGCCAGCAGCGTAGGGCTAGCGGGGCGAGAGACCCAGTACTTC.

The rearrangement uses TRBV7-8 and TRBJ2-1; no definite D call. Trimming stripped 5 bases from V and 0 bases from J, with 11 bases between. CDR1 SGHVS and CDR2 FQNEAQ come from the germline V gene. This CDR3 comprises 15 residues. CDR3 in amino acids: CASSPTPSSYNEQFF. DNA for the CDR3: TGTGCCAGCAGCCCGACACCGAGCTCCTACAATGAGCAGTTCTTC. The entire variable domain, with the rest obtained from reference TRBV7-8 and TRBJ2-1, is as follows: GAGVSQSPRYKVAKRGQDVALRCDPISGHVSLFWYQQALGQGPEFLTYFQNEAQLDKSGLPSDRFFAERPEGSVSTLKIQRTQQEDSAVYLCASSPTPSSYNEQFFGPGTRLTVL.

This chain connects TRBV19 to TRBJ1-1, with 7 bases that match TRBD1. The ends lost 6 bases at V and 0 bases at J; junction bases unmatched: 10. The CDR3 extends over 16 amino acids. Germline V gene sequence: CDR1 LNHDA, CDR2 SQIVND (reference sequence). The chain's CDR3 is CASSLNEGAVNTEAFF. The CDR3 bases are TGTGCCAGTAGCCTAAACGAGGGGGCGGTGAACACTGAAGCTTTCTTT.

The J gene is TRBJ1-5, the V gene TRBV27; D is unclear. Germline loops: CDR1 MNHEY, CDR2 SMNVEV (reference sequence). The V gene lost 6 bases and the J gene lost 2 bases, with 11 bases spanning the gap. The CDR3 has 14 residues. The DNA for the CDR3 is TGTGCCAGCAGGAACAATGGAGGCAATCAGCCCCAGCATTTT. Its protein product is CASRNNGGNQPQHF.

The rearrangement joins TRBV11-2 to TRBJ2-1, with TRBD2 matching over 9 bases. Germline V gene data show CDR1 as SGHAT and CDR2 as FQNNGV. There are 17 residues in the CDR3. Trimming cost V 1 base and J 4 bases; bases outside gene matches: 8. The CDR3 DNA follows: TGTGCCAGCAGCTTAGGTCCGGGACTAGCTCCGTACAATGAGCAGTTCTTC. This encodes CASSLGPGLAPYNEQFF.

The V and J genes are TRBV12-5 and TRBJ1-5, with D tentatively TRBD1 (5 bases). CDR1 is LGHNT, CDR2 FRNRAP, per germline. V was trimmed by 0 bases and J by 4 bases, leaving 13 bases between them. The CDR3 has 16 amino acids. In DNA, the CDR3 is TGTGCTAGTGGTTTGGTAGGTGCAGGGAGGAATCAGCCCCAGCATTTT. Protein sequence: CASGLVGAGRNQPQHF.

The chain uses TRBV5-1 and TRBJ1-1; D is uncertain. The CDR3 is made up of 14 amino acids. V was clipped by 5 bases and J by 2 bases, with 13 bases between them. The germline gives CDR1 SGHRS, CDR2 YFSETQ. CDR3 region: CASSSTLVNTEAFF. Written as DNA, the CDR3 is TGCGCCAGCAGTTCGACTTTAGTAAACACTGAAGCTTTCTTT.

This chain links TRBV5-1 with TRBJ1-3; D possibly corresponds to TRBD1 (6 bases). The CDR3 sequence is 16 residues long. V lost 5 bases and J lost 3, with 18 bases in between. CDR1 SGHRS and CDR2 YFSETQ come from the germline V gene. This CDR3 is CASRSTGQTIGNTIYF. The CDR3 region has the DNA TGCGCCAGCAGATCAACAGGGCAGACCATTGGAAACACCATATATTTT.

The genes are TRBV7-8 and TRBJ2-1, with D possibly TRBD1 on 5 matching bases. Germline lookup yields CDR1 SGHVS and CDR2 FQNEAQ. Trimming pared 10 bases from V and 7 bases from J, leaving 20 bases between. The CDR3 loop spans 14 amino acids. CDR3 protein: CATSWAFKGNEQFF. The DNA of the CDR3 is TGTGCCACGTCGTGGGCCTTTAAGGGGAATGAGCAGTTCTTC.

This clone was seen once. This chain uses TRBV4-3 with TRBJ2-2, with a tentative D call TRBD2 (5 bases). Germline values: CDR1 LGHNA, CDR2 YSLEER. V lost 0 bases and J lost 2, with 16 bases in between. The CDR3 spans 18 residues. This CDR3 reads CASSQENGLNPNTGELFF. The DNA of the CDR3 is TGCGCCAGCAGCCAAGAGAACGGACTGAACCCAAACACCGGGGAGCTGTTTTTT.

The chain uses TRBV5-1 and TRBJ1-2, with 7 bases fitting TRBD1. Germline assignment: CDR1 SGHRS and CDR2 YFSETQ. The J segment lost 4 bases and the V segment lost 4 bases, leaving 10 bases of the junction unmatched. The CDR3 extends over 15 amino acids. The CDR3 region is CASSPGTVAGYGYTF. In DNA form, the CDR3 reads TGCGCCAGCAGCCCTGGGACAGTGGCCGGCTATGGCTACACCTTC.

The rearrangement joins TRBV9 to TRBJ1-2, with D perhaps matching TRBD1 (5 bases). V lost 0 bases and J 3 bases, leaving 24 bases between the germline ends. The CDR3 length is 19 residues. Germline V CDR1 and CDR2: SGDLS, YYNGEE. The CDR3, as DNA: TGTGCCAGCAGCGTAGCGGGCGAGTTGAGAAGGGGATCTTACTATGGCTACACCTTC. Amino acid sequence: CASSVAGELRRGSYYGYTF.

V and J are TRBV10-3 and TRBJ1-2, with D possibly being TRBD1 (5 bases). CDR3 length: 13 residues. V lost 4 bases and J 4 bases, leaving 10 bases between the germline ends. Germline V lookup: CDR1 ENHRY, CDR2 SYGVKD. The CDR3 here is CAISGGDGYGYTF. CDR3 DNA sequence: TGTGCCATCAGTGGGGGGGATGGCTATGGCTACACCTTC.

The chain combines TRBV27 with TRBJ2-7; tentatively, D is TRBD2 (6 bases). From germline, CDR1 is MNHEY and CDR2 SMNVEV (reference sequence). V was pared by 3 bases and J by 5 bases, with 11 bases between. CDR3 size: 13 residues. Here the CDR3 reads CASSFRGIHEQYF. Here the CDR3 DNA reads TGTGCCAGCAGTTTTCGCGGGATCCACGAGCAGTACTTC.

V and J are TRBV7-6 and TRBJ2-2; D is undetermined. V gave up 1 base and J gave up 4 bases, with 7 bases separating them. The CDR3 sequence is 14 residues long. Germline V gives CDR1 SGHVS, CDR2 FNYEAQ. The CDR3: CASSLGSGTGELFF. In nucleotides, the CDR3 is TGTGCCAGCAGCTTAGGTTCGGGCACCGGGGAGCTGTTTTTT.

The rearrangement links TRBV6-5 to TRBJ1-2, with TRBD1 identical over 7 bases. V trimming: 7 bases; J trimming: 7 bases; junction bases outside the gene matches: 12. CDR3 length: 14 amino acids. Per the germline V gene, CDR1 is MNHEY and CDR2 is SVGAGI. This CDR3 is CASNQKTGRGGYTF. CDR3 nucleotide sequence: TGTGCCAGCAACCAAAAGACAGGGCGGGGTGGCTACACCTTC.

This rearrangement joins TRBV5-1 to TRBJ1-4; possibly TRBD1 for D (5 bases). Germline V lookup: CDR1 SGHRS, CDR2 YFSETQ. With 3 bases removed from V and 3 bases from J, the gap between germline ends came to 9 bases. This CDR3 is built from 14 residues. CDR3 region: CASSSRVANEKLFF. CDR3 nucleotide sequence: TGCGCCAGCAGCTCCAGGGTGGCTAATGAAAAACTGTTTTTT.

This chain uses TRBV5-4 with TRBJ1-4, with 8 bases aligning to TRBD1. CDR1 is SGHNT, CDR2 YYREEE, per germline (reference sequence). This CDR3 is built from 16 residues. The ends lost 3 bases at V and 8 bases at J; junction bases unmatched: 12. CDR3 coding DNA: TGTGCCAGCAGCTCGCCTTCACAGGGGGGCGGGGAAAAACTGTTTTTT. This encodes CASSSPSQGGGEKLFF.